The entry that follows covers one T cell receptor (beta chain) sequence. Its specificity is unknown. The sample comes from a study of shared clonotypes between healthy human individuals. Across the whole study: Each donor's CD8 memory used one plate, CD8 naive two, each CD4 subset three.

The CDR3 runs to 13 residues. Donors were Caucasian adults residing in Nashville, Tennessee, USA. Overall study results and limits: Sequencing depth was a factor that was expected to affect clonotype sharing among donors. Represented genetic and exposure-history diversity was restricted by having few donors.

Method: immunoSEQ multiplex PCR; TCRdb's copy keeps in-frame clones and lacks some. The table lists about 520,000 clones, 90% to 97% of them singletons. The rearrangement joins TRBV21-1 to TRBJ2-1; no DNA check was done on the table's D call, TRBD2. TRBV21-1 is a listed pseudogene. Sequencing was performed on naive CD4+ T cells sorted from blood. This sample's subset: CD45RA+ positively selected. This TCR was recovered from a woman aged 25 to 39 in good health. In DNA, the CDR3 is TGTGCCAGCAAACCCGGGACTAACAATGAGCAGTTCTTC. It encodes CASKPGTNNEQFF.